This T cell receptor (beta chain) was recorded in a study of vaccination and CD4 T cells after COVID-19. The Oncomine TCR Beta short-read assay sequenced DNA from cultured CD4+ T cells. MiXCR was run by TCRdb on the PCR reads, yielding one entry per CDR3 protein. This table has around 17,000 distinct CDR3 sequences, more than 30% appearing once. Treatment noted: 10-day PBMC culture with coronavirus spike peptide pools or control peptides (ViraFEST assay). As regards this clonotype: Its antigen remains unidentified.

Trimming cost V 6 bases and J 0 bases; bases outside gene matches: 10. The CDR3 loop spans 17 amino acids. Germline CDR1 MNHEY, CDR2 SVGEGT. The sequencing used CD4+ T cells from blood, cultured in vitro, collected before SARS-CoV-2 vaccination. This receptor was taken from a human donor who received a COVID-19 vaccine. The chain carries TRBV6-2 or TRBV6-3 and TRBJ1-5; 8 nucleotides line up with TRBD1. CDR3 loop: CASRDAHRGYSNQPQHF. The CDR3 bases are TGTGCCAGCAGGGACGCTCACAGGGGGTATAGCAATCAGCCCCAGCATTTT.